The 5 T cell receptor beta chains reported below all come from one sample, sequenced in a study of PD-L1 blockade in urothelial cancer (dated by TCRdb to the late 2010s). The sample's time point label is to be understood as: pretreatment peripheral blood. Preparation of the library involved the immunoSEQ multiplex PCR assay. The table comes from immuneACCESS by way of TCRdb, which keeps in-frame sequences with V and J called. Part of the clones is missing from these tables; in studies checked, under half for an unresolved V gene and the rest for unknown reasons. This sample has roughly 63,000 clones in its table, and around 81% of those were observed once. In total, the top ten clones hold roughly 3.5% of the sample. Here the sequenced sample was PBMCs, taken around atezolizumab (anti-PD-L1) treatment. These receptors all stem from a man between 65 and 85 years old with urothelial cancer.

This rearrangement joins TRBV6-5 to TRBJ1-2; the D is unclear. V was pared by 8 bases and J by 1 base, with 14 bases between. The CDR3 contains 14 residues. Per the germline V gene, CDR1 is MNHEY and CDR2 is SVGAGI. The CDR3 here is CASREQLFNYGYTF. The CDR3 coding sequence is TGTGCCAGCCGGGAGCAGCTTTTTAACTATGGCTACACCTTC.

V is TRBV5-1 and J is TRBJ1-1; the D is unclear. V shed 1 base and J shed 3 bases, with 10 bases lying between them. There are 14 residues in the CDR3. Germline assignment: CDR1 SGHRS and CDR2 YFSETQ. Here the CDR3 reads CASSLRVRDTEAFF. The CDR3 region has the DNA TGCGCCAGCAGCTTGCGGGTGAGGGACACTGAAGCTTTCTTT.

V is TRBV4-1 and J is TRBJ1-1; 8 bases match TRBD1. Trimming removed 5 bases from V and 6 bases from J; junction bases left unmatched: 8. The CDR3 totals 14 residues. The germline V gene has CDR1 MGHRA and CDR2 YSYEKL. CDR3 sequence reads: CASSSYRGRPEAFF. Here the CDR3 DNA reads TGCGCCAGCAGCTCGTACAGGGGGAGGCCTGAAGCTTTCTTT.

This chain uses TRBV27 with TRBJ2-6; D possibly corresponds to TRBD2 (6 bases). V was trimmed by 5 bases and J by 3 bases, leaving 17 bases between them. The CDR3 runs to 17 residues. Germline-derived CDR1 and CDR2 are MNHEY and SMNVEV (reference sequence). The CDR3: CASSNRDSVFGANVLTF. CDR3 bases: TGTGCCAGCAGTAACCGGGACTCCGTCTTTGGGGCCAACGTCCTGACTTTC.

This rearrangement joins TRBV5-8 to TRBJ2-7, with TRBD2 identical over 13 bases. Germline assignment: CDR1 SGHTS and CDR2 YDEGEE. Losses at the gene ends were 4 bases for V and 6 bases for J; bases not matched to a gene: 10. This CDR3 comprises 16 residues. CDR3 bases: TGTGCCAGCAGCAGCGTAGGACTAGCGGGAGTTGCCGAGCAGTACTTC. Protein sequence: CASSSVGLAGVAEQYF.